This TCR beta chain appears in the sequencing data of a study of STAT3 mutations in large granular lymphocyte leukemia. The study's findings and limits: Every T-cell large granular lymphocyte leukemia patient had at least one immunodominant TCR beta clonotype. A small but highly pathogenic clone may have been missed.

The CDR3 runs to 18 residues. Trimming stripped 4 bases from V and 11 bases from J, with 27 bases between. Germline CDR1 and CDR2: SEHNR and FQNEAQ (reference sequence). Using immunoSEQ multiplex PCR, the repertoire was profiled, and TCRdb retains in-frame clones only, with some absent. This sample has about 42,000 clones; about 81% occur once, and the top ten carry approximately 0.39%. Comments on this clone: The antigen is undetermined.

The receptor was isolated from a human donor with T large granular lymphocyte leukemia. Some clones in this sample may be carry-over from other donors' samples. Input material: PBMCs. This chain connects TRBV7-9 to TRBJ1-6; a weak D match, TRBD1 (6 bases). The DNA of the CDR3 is TGTGCCAGCAGCTCGCCACTCGGGGGGCCGGGGGAACTGGCACCCCTCCACTTT. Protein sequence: CASSSPLGGPGELAPLHF. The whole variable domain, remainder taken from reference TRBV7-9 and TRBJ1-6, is DTGVSQNPRHKITKRGQNVTFRCDPISEHNRLYWYRQTLGQGPEFLTYFQNEAQLEKSRLLSDRFSAERPKGSFSTLEIQRTEQGDSAMYLCASSSPLGGPGELAPLHFGNGTRLTVT.